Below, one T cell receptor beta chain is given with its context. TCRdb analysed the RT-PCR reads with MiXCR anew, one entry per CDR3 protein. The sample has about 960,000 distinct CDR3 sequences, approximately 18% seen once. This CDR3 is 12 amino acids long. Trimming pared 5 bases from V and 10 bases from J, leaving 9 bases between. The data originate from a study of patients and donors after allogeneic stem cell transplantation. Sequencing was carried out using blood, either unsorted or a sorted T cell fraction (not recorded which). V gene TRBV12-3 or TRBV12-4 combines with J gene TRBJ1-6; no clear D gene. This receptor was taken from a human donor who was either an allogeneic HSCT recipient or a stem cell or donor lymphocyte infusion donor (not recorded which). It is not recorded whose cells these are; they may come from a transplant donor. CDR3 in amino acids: CASSPLGSPLHF. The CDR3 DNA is TGTGCCAGCAGTCCCTTGGGGTCACCCCTCCACTTT.